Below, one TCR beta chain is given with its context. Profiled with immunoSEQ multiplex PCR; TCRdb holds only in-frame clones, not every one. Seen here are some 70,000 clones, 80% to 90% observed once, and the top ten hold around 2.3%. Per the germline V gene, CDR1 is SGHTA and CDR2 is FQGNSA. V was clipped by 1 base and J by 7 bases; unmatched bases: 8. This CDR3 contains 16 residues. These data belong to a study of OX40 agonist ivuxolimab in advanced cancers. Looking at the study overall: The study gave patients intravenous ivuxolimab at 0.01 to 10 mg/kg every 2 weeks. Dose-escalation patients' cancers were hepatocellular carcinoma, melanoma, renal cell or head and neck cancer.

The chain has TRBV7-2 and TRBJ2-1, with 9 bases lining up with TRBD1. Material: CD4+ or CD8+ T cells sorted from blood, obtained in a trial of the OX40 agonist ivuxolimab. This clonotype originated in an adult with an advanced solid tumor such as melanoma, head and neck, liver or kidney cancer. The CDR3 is CASSLDGTGRRNEQFF. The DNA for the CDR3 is TGTGCCAGCAGCTTAGATGGGACAGGGAGACGGAATGAGCAGTTCTTC.